This T cell receptor beta chain appears in the sequencing data of a study of CD8 T cells in Susac syndrome. J was trimmed by 2 bases and V by 7 bases; bases with no gene match: 10. There are 16 residues in the CDR3. Per germline, CDR1 SGHAT and CDR2 FQNNGV. RNA totalling about 0.5 to 1 ug underwent reverse transcription with random hexamers. Via MiXCR, TCRdb re-called the immunoSEQ multiplex PCR reads, giving one row per CDR3 protein. The table includes 150,000 to 200,000 distinct CDR3 sequences, 85% to 95% detected once. The chain joins TRBV11-2 to TRBJ2-7; TRBD1 aligns across 11 bases. The receptor was derived from a human donor with multiple sclerosis. The sample taken for sequencing was CD4+ T cells from PBMCs. The DNA of the CDR3 is TGTGCCAGCAACCGGCGCTGGGACAGGGGGACCTACGAGCAGTACTTC. Its translation: CASNRRWDRGTYEQYF.